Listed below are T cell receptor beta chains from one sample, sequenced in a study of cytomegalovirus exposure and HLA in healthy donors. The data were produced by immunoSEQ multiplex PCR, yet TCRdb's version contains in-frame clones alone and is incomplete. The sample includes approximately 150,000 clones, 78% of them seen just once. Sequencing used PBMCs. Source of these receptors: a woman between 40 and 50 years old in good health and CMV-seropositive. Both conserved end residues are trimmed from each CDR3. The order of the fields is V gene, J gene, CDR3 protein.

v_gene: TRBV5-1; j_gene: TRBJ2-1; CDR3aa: ASSLSRGSYNEQF
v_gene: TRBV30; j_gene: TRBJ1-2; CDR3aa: AWRMAGRRGNYGYT
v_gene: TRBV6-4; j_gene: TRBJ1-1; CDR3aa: ASSVGGVGLRTEAF
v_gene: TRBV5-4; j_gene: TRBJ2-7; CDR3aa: ASSASQGANEQY
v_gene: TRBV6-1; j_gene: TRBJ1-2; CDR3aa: ASSGGWEGGYGYT
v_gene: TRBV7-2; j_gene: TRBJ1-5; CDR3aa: ASSFGDNQPQH
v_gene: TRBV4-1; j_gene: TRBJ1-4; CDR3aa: ASSQEQGYGEKLF
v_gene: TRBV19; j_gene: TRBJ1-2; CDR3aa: ASKSLANYGYT
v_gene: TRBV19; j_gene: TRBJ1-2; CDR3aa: ASSRGRWGGYT
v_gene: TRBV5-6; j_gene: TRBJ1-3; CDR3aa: ASRPTEGNTIY
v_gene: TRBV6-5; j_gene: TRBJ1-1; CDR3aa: ASSKDRGRDTEAF
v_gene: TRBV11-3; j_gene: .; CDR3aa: ASSLEGTTYEQY
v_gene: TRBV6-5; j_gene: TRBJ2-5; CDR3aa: ASSYSQKETQY
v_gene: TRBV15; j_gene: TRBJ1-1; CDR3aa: ATSRDLSNTEAF
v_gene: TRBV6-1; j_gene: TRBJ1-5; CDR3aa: AAQSRVGNQPQH
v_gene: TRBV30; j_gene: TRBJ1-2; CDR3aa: AGQDGNYGYT
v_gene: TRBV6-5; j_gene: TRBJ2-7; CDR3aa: ASSQGYREIYEQY
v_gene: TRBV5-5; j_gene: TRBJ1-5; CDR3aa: ASSLRPRADQPQH